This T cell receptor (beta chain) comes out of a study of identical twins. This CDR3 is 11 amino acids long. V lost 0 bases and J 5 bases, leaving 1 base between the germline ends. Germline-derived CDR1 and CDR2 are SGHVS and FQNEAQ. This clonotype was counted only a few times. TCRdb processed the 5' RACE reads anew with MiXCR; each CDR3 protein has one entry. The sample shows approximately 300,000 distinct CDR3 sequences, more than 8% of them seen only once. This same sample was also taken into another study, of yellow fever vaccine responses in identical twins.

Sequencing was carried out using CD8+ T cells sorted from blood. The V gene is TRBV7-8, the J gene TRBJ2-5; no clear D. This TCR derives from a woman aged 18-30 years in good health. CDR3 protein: CASSLAETQYF. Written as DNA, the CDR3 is TGTGCCAGCAGCTTAGCGGAGACCCAGTACTTC.